The TCR beta chain under discussion was sequenced for a study of blood T cell repertoires in COVID-19. There are 14 residues in the CDR3. The germline V gene has CDR1 SGHTS and CDR2 YDEGEE. The V end lost 5 bases, the J end lost 2 bases, and 13 bases lay between the germline ends. This clone was detected once. The protocol was immunoSEQ multiplex PCR, while the TCRdb copy is restricted to in-frame clones and leaves out a portion. The table records 170,000 or so clones, roughly 78% of them present only once. The sequenced material came from peripheral blood. The TCR originated in a man aged 65-85 years with active or convalescent COVID-19. The J gene is TRBJ1-2, the V gene TRBV5-8; D might be TRBD1 (6 bases). CDR3 sequence: CASSYSQGNYGYTF. DNA of the CDR3: TGTGCCAGCAGTTACTCCCAGGGGAACTATGGCTACACCTTC.